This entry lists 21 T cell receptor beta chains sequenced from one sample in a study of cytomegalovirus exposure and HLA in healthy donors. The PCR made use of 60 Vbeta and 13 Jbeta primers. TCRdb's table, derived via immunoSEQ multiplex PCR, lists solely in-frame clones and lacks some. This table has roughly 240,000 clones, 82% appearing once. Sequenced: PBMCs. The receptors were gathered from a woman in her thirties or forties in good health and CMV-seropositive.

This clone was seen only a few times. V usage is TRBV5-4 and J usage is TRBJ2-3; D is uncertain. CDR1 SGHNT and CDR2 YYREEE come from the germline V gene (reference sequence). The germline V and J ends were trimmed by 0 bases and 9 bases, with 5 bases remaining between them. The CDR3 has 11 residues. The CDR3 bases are TGTGCCAGCAGCTTGGATATCACGCAGTATTTT. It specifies CASSLDITQYF.

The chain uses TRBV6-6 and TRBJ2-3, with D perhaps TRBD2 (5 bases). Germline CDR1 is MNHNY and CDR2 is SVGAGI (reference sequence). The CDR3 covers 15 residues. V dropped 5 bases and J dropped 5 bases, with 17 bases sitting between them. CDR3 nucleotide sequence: TGTGCCAGCAGTGTACCCTGGGGTGAGGGAGATACGCAGTATTTT. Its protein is CASSVPWGEGDTQYF.

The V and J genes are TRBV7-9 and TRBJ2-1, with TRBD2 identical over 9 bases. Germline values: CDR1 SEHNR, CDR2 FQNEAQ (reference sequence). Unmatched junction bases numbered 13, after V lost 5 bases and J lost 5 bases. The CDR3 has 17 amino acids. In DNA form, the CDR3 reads TGTGCCAGCAGCCTTCTCACGACTAGCGGATCGAACAATGAGCAGTTCTTC. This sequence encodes CASSLLTTSGSNNEQFF. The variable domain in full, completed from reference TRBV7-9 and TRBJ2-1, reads DTGVSQNPRHKITKRGQNVTFRCDPISEHNRLYWYRQTLGQGPEFLTYFQNEAQLEKSRLLSDRFSAERPKGSFSTLEIQRTEQGDSAMYLCASSLLTTSGSNNEQFFGPGTRLTVL.

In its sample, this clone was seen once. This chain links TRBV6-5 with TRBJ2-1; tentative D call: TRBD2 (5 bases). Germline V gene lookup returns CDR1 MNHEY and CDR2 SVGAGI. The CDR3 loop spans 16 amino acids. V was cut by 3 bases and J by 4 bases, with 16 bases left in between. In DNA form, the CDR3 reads TGTGCCAGCAGTTATCAAACTAGTCGAGCGTACAATGAGCAGTTCTTC. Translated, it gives CASSYQTSRAYNEQFF.

The CDR3, as DNA: TGTGCCAGTAGTATTCAAGGGACAGGGATGGAGACCCAGTACTTC. It encodes CASSIQGTGMETQYF. This sequence joins TRBV19 and TRBJ2-5, with TRBD1 matching 9 bases. CDR1 and CDR2 from the germline V gene are LNHDA and SQIVND (reference sequence). This CDR3 is 15 amino acids long. The junction had 7 bases not matched to a gene; V was cut back by 3 bases and J by 5 bases.

CDR3 in DNA: TGTGCCAGCTCCAGAGGACAGGGACCCAACACTGAAGCTTTCTTT. Protein sequence: CASSRGQGPNTEAFF. The chain carries TRBV18 and TRBJ1-1, with 8 bases that match TRBD1. From germline, CDR1 is KGHSH and CDR2 LQKENI. The CDR3 is 15 residues long. V dropped 6 bases and J dropped 2; count of bases not matched to a gene: 8. Using reference TRBV18 and TRBJ1-1 for the parts outside the CDR3, the full variable domain is NAGVMQNPRHLVRRRGQEARLRCSPMKGHSHVYWYRQLPEEGLKFMVYLQKENIIDESGMPKERFSAEFPKEGPSILRIQQVVRGDSAAYFCASSRGQGPNTEAFFGQGTRLTVV.

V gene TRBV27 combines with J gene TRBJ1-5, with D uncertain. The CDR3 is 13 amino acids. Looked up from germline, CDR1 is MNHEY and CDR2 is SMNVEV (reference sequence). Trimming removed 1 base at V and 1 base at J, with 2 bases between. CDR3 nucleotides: TGTGCCAGCAGTTTATTAAGCAATCAGCCCCAGCATTTT. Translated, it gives CASSLLSNQPQHF.

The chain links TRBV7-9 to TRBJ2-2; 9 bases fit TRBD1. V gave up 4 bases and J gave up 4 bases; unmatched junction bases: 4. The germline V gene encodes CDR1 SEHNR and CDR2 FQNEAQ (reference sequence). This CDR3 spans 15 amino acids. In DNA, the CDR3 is TGTGCCAGCAGCTCACAGGGGGCAGCCACCGGGGAGCTGTTTTTT. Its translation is CASSSQGAATGELFF.

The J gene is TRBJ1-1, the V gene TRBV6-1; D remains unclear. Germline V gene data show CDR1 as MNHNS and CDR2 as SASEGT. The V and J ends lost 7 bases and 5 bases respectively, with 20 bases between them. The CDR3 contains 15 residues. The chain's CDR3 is CASIAVGGLRTEAFF. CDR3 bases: TGTGCCAGCATTGCCGTTGGAGGGTTGCGTACTGAAGCTTTCTTT.

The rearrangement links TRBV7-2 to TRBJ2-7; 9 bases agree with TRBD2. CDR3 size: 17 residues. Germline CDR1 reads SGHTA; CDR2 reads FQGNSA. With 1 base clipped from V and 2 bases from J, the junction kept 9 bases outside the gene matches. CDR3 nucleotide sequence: TGTGCCAGCAGCTTAGACGGCGGGGGGGCCGAAACCTACGAGCAGTACTTC. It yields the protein CASSLDGGGAETYEQYF.

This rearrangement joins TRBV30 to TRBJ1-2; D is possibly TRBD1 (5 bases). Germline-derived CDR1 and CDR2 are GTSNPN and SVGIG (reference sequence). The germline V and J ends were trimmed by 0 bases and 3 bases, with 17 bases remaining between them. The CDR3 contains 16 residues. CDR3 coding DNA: TGTGCCTGGAGTGTACTCGAAGGGGTTAGGGACTATGGCTACACCTTC. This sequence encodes CAWSVLEGVRDYGYTF.

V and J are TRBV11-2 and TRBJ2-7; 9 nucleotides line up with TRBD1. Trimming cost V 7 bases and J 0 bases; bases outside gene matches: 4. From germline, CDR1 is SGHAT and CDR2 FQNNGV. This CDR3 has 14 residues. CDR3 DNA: TGTGCCAGCACCGGGGACAGGGTCTCCTACGAGCAGTACTTC. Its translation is CASTGDRVSYEQYF.

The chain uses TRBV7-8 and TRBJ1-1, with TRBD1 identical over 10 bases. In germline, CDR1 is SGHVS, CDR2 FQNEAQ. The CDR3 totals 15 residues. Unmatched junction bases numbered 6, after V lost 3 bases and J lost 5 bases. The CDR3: CASSFSTGGETEAFF. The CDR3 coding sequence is TGTGCCAGCAGCTTCTCGACAGGGGGCGAAACTGAAGCTTTCTTT. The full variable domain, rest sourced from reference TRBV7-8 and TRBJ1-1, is GAGVSQSPRYKVAKRGQDVALRCDPISGHVSLFWYQQALGQGPEFLTYFQNEAQLDKSGLPSDRFFAERPEGSVSTLKIQRTQQEDSAVYLCASSFSTGGETEAFFGQGTRLTVV.

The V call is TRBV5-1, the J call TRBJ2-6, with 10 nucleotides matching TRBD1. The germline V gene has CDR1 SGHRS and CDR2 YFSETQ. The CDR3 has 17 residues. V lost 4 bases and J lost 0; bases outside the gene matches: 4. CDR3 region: CASSPRDRGSGANVLTF. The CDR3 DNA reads TGCGCCAGCAGCCCCCGGGACAGGGGCTCTGGGGCCAACGTCCTGACTTTC.

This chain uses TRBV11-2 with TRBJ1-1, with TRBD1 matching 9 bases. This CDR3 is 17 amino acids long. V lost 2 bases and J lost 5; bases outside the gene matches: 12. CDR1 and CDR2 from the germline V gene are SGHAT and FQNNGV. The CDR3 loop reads CASSLNLQGALNTEAFF. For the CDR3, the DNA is TGTGCCAGCAGCTTAAATCTACAGGGGGCGCTTAATACTGAAGCTTTCTTT.

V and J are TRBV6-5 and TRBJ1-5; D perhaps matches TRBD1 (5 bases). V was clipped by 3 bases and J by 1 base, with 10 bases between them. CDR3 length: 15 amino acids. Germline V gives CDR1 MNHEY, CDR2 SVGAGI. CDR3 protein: CASSYSQGSNQPQHF. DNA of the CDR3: TGTGCCAGCAGTTATAGTCAGGGAAGCAATCAGCCCCAGCATTTT.

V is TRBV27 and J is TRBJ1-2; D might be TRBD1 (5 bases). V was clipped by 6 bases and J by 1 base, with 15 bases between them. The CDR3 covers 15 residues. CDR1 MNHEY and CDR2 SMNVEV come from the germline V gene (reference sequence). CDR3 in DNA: TGTGCCAGCAGCACCTTTGGAGACAGTAACTATGGCTACACCTTC. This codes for CASSTFGDSNYGYTF.

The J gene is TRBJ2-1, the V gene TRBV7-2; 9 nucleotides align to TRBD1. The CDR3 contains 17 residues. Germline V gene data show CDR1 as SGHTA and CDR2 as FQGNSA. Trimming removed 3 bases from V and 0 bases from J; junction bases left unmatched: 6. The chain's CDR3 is CASSLLQGAYSYNEQFF. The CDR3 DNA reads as TGTGCCAGCAGCTTGTTACAGGGGGCCTACTCCTACAATGAGCAGTTCTTC.

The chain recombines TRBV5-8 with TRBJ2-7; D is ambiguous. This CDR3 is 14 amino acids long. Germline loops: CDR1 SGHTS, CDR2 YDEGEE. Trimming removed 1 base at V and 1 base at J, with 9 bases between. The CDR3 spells CASSLLVESYEQYF. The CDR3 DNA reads TGTGCCAGCAGCTTGCTGGTCGAGTCCTACGAGCAGTACTTC.

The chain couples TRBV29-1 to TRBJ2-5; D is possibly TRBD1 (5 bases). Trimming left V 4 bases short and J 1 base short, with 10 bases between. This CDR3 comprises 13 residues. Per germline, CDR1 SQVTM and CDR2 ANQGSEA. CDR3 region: CSVVGASQETQYF. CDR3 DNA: TGCAGCGTTGTTGGGGCTAGCCAAGAGACCCAGTACTTC.

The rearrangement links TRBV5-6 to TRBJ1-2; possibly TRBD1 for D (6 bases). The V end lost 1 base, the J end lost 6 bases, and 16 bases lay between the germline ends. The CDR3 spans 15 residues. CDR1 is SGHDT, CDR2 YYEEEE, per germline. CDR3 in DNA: TGTGCCAGCAGCTTGATTGTGTTGGGGGCGAATGGCTACACCTTC. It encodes CASSLIVLGANGYTF. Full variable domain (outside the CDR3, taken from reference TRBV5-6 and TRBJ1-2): DAGVTQSPTHLIKTRGQQVTLRCSPKSGHDTVSWYQQALGQGPQFIFQYYEEEERQRGNFPDRFSGHQFPNYSSELNVNALLLGDSALYLCASSLIVLGANGYTFGSGTRLTVV.